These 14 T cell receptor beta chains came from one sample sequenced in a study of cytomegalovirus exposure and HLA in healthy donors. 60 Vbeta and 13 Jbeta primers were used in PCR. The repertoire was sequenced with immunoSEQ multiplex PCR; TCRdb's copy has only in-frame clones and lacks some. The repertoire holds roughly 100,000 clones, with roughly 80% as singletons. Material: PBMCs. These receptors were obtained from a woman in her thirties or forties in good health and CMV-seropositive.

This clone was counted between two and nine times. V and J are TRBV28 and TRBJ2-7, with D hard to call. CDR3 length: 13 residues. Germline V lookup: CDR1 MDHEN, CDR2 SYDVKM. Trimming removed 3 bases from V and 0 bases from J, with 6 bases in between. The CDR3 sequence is CASSFISSYEQYF. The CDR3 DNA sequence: TGTGCCAGCAGTTTTATCAGCTCCTACGAGCAGTACTTC.

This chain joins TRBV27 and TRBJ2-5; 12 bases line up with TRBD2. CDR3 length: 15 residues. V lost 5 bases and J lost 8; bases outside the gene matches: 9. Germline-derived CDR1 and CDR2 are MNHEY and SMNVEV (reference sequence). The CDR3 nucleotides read TGTGCCAGCAGTCCTCTAGCGGGGGGGGTGTTTACCCAGTACTTC. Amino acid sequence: CASSPLAGGVFTQYF.

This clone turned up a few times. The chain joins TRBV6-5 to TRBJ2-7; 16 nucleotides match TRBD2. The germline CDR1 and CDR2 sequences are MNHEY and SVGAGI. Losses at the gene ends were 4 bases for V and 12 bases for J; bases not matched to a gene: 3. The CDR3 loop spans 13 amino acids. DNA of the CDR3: TGTGCCAGCAGTTCGGGACTAGCGGGAGGGTGGTACTTC. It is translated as CASSSGLAGGWYF.

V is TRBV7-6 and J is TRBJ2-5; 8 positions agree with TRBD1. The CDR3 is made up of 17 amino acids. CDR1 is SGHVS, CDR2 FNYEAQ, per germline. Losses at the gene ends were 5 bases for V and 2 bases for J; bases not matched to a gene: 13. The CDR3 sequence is CASSPSPAGTGQETQYF. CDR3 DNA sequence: TGTGCCAGCAGCCCATCGCCTGCCGGGACAGGACAAGAGACCCAGTACTTC.

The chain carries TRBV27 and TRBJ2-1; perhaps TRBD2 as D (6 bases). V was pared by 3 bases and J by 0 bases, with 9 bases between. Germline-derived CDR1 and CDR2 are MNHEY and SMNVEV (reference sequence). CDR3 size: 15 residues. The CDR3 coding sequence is TGTGCCAGCAGTTTGGGACTTAGCTCCTACAATGAGCAGTTCTTC. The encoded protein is CASSLGLSSYNEQFF.

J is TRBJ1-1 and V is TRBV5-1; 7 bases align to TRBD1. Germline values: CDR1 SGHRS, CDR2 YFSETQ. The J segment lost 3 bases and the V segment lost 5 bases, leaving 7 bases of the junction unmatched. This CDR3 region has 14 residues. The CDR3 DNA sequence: TGCGCCAGCAGTTTACAGGGGTTGGACACTGAAGCTTTCTTT. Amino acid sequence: CASSLQGLDTEAFF.

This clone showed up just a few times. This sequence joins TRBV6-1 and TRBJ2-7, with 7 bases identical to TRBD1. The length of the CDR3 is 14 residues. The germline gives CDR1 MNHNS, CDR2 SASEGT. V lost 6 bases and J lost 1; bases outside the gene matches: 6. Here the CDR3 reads CASSQDRESYEQYF. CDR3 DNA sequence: TGTGCCAGCAGCCAAGACAGGGAATCCTACGAGCAGTACTTC.

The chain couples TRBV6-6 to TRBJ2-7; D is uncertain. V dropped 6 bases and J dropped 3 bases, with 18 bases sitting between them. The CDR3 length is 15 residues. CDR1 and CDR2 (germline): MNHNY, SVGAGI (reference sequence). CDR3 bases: TGTGCCAGCAGGAGCCTACCTATTGGTTTCTACGAGCAGTACTTC. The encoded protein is CASRSLPIGFYEQYF.

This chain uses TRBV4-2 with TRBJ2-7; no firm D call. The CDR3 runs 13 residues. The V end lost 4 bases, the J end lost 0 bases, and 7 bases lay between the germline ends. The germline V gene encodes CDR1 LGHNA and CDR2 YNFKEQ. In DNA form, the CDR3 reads TGTGCCAGCAGCCCGAGGAGCTCCTACGAGCAGTACTTC. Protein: CASSPRSSYEQYF.

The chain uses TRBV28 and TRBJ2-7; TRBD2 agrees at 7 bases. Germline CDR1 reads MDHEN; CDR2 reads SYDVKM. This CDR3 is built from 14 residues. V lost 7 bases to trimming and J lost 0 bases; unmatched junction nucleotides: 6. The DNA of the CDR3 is TGTGCCAGCAAAGCCGGGGGGAGCTCCTACGAGCAGTACTTC. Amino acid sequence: CASKAGGSSYEQYF.

In DNA form, the CDR3 reads TGTGCCAGCAGCCCCACAGGCGGGGGGGCAGGTTATAAGAGGTACGAGCAGTACTTC. It encodes CASSPTGGGAGYKRYEQYF. The chain employs TRBV13 and TRBJ2-7; the match to TRBD2 covers 9 bases. Unmatched junction bases numbered 21, after V lost 5 bases and J lost 4 bases. The CDR3 is 19 amino acids. Germline CDR1 PRHDT, CDR2 FYEKMQ (reference sequence).

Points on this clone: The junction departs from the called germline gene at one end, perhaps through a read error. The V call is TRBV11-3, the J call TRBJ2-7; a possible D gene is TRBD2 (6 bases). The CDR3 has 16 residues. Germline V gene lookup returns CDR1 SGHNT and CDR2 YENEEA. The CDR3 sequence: CASSLDGGLRTYEQYF. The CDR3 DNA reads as TGTGCCAGCAGCCTAGATGGGGGGTTACGGACCTACGAGCAGTACTTC.

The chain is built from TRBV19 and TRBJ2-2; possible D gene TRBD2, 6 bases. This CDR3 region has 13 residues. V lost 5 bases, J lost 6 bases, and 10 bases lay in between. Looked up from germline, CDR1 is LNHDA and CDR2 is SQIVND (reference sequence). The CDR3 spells CASSATGAGELFF. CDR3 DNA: TGTGCCAGTAGTGCGACGGGGGCCGGGGAGCTGTTTTTT.

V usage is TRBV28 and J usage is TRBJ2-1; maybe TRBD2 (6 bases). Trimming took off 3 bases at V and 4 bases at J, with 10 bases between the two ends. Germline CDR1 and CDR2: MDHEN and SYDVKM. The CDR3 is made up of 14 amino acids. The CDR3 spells CASSLLAEYNEQFF. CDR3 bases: TGTGCCAGCAGTTTGTTAGCGGAGTACAATGAGCAGTTCTTC.